What follows are 20 T cell receptor beta chains derived from one specimen sequenced in a study of T cell responses to AZD1222 COVID-19 vaccine. TCRdb's copy holds only in-frame clones and misses some; the assay was immunoSEQ multiplex PCR. The data contain 120,000 to 150,000 clones, approximately 94% of them singletons. Sequences were derived from peripheral blood, sampled on day 0 of AZD1222 vaccination. Source of these receptors: an adult in good health.

The chain combines TRBV27 with TRBJ2-7; 8 bases align to TRBD2. Trimming removed 4 bases from V and 0 bases from J; junction bases left unmatched: 8. The CDR3 loop spans 16 amino acids. The V gene's germline CDR1 is MNHEY and CDR2 SMNVEV (reference sequence). The CDR3 reads CASSYSGGEASYEQYF. The CDR3 DNA is TGTGCCAGCAGTTACAGCGGGGGCGAGGCCTCCTACGAGCAGTACTTC.

The V gene is TRBV7-6, the J gene TRBJ2-5; a weak D match, TRBD1 (8 bases). This CDR3 comprises 15 residues. Germline V gene data show CDR1 as SGHVS and CDR2 as FNYEAQ. With 2 bases removed from V and 7 bases from J, the gap between germline ends came to 17 bases. CDR3 nucleotides: TGTGCCAGCAGCTTACAGGGGGCGGGGGTAGGGACCCAGTACTTC. Translating it yields CASSLQGAGVGTQYF.

The chain employs TRBV6-5 and TRBJ1-1; a possible D gene is TRBD1 (6 bases). The CDR3 contains 13 residues. CDR1 is MNHEY, CDR2 SVGAGI, per germline. V lost 11 bases and J 5 bases, leaving 18 bases between the germline ends. CDR3 protein: CAEARGVGTEAFF. The CDR3 DNA reads as TGTGCCGAAGCAAGGGGGGTAGGGACTGAAGCTTTCTTT.

The chain couples TRBV7-2 to TRBJ1-2, with D possibly matching TRBD1 (6 bases). The CDR3 totals 14 residues. Germline CDR1 and CDR2: SGHTA and FQGNSA. The V gene lost 2 bases and the J gene lost 6 bases, with 13 bases spanning the gap. CDR3 in amino acids: CASSLFQGKDGYTF. CDR3 sequence (DNA): TGTGCCAGCAGCTTATTCCAGGGGAAGGATGGCTACACCTTC.

The sample holds one count of this clone. This chain uses TRBV2 with TRBJ1-2; D perhaps matches TRBD1 (5 bases). In germline, CDR1 is SNHLY, CDR2 FYNNEI. Trimming stripped 3 bases from V and 14 bases from J, with 13 bases between. The CDR3 length is 11 residues. The CDR3 loop reads CASSDHGGETF. DNA of the CDR3: TGTGCCAGCAGTGATCATGGGGGTGAGACCTTC.

The chain carries TRBV24-1 and TRBJ2-2; D is uncertain. The germline CDR1 and CDR2 sequences are KGHDR and SFDVKD. Between the trimmed V and J ends, which lost 7 bases and 6 bases, there was a span of 11 bases. This CDR3 spans 13 amino acids. The CDR3 DNA reads as TGTGCCACCAGAGGGTCGGGCGCCGGGGAGCTGTTTTTT. It specifies CATRGSGAGELFF.

V gene TRBV6-1 combines with J gene TRBJ1-5; the D gene is possibly TRBD1 (6 bases). Germline V gives CDR1 MNHNS, CDR2 SASEGT. V was pared by 2 bases and J by 4 bases, with 12 bases between. This CDR3 is built from 15 residues. Here the CDR3 reads CASSERGAQNQPQHF. The CDR3 bases are TGTGCCAGCAGTGAACGGGGGGCACAGAATCAGCCCCAGCATTTT.

This clone was seen a single time. This chain links TRBV21-1 with TRBJ1-2; TRBD1, as called in the table, went unchecked against the DNA. TRBV21-1 represents a pseudogene. The CDR3 consists of 13 residues. CDR3 protein: CASRRDRHYGYTF. CDR3 bases: TGTGCCAGCAGGAGGGACAGACACTATGGCTACACCTTC.

The chain joins TRBV7-8 to TRBJ1-5, with TRBD1 as a possible D gene (5 bases). Germline CDR1 and CDR2: SGHVS and FQNEAQ. Trimming cost V 2 bases and J 4 bases, with 9 bases left between them. CDR3 size: 14 residues. CDR3 sequence reads: CASSLTGLNQPQHF. CDR3 in DNA: TGTGCCAGCAGCTTAACAGGCCTGAATCAGCCCCAGCATTTT.

This chain connects TRBV6-5 to TRBJ1-5; 7 bases align to TRBD1. CDR3 length equals 13 residues. With 6 bases clipped from V and 6 bases from J, the junction kept 5 bases outside the gene matches. Germline V gene sequence: CDR1 MNHEY, CDR2 SVGAGI. The CDR3 sequence is CASRRGLGQPQHF. CDR3 coding DNA: TGTGCCAGCAGGAGGGGGCTGGGTCAGCCCCAGCATTTT.

CDR3 region: CASNPRVGGYTF. The CDR3 DNA sequence: TGTGCCAGCAATCCCAGGGTTGGGGGCTACACCTTC. The chain has TRBV6-5 and TRBJ1-2, with D perhaps TRBD1 (5 bases). Germline V lookup: CDR1 MNHEY, CDR2 SVGAGI. The CDR3 has 12 residues. V was clipped by 7 bases and J by 8 bases, with 14 bases between them.

V is TRBV13 and J is TRBJ2-4, with D perhaps given as TRBD1 or TRBD2 (6 bases each). With 2 bases removed from V and 3 bases from J, the gap between germline ends came to 23 bases. The CDR3 consists of 19 residues. Looked up from germline, CDR1 is PRHDT and CDR2 is FYEKMQ (reference sequence). The CDR3 loop reads CASSLSLMGGRRGKNIQYF. The CDR3 DNA sequence: TGTGCCAGCAGCTTATCCCTAATGGGGGGCCGTAGGGGCAAAAACATTCAGTACTTC.

This chain joins TRBV2 and TRBJ2-6, with D possibly being TRBD1 or TRBD2 (6 bases each). This CDR3 is 15 amino acids long. CDR1 SNHLY and CDR2 FYNNEI come from the germline V gene. Trimming pared 7 bases from V and 0 bases from J, leaving 10 bases between. The DNA for the CDR3 is TGTGCCAGCAATAGGGGGGCCTCTGGGGCCAACGTCCTGACTTTC. Residues: CASNRGASGANVLTF.

This chain's CDR3 is CASSLRAQETQYF. The CDR3 DNA reads TGTGCCAGCAGTCTAAGGGCGCAAGAGACCCAGTACTTC. The gene calls are TRBV12-3 or TRBV12-4 and TRBJ2-5; no clear D gene. V was clipped by 5 bases and J by 2 bases, with 9 bases between them. The length of the CDR3 is 13 residues.

Of note for this clone: Different DNA sequences within this sample yield the same CDR3. V gene TRBV5-1 combines with J gene TRBJ2-2; D is undetermined. Germline V gene sequence: CDR1 SGHRS, CDR2 YFSETQ. The CDR3 totals 12 residues. Trimming pared 5 bases from V and 1 base from J, leaving 3 bases between. CDR3 amino acids: CASRQNTGELFF. The CDR3 DNA is TGCGCCAGCAGACAGAACACCGGGGAGCTGTTTTTT.

This chain links TRBV7-9 with TRBJ2-5; D is perhaps TRBD2 (6 bases). CDR1 is SEHNR and CDR2 is FQNEAQ in the germline V gene (reference sequence). The CDR3 extends over 14 amino acids. V lost 5 bases, J lost 7 bases, and 17 bases lay in between. CDR3 amino acids: CASSPRRPGGTQYF. The CDR3 DNA reads TGTGCCAGCAGCCCTCGTCGACCCGGGGGGACCCAGTACTTC.

This clone is a singleton in its sample. The identical CDR3 is also encoded by other nucleotide sequences in the sample. The chain couples TRBV5-1 to TRBJ1-2; TRBD1 might be the D (6 bases). CDR3 length equals 14 residues. V gave up 0 bases and J gave up 0 bases, with 6 bases separating them. From germline, CDR1 is SGHRS and CDR2 YFSETQ. CDR3 sequence (DNA): TGCGCCAGCAGCTTGGGGACAGCTAACTATGGCTACACCTTC. Protein sequence: CASSLGTANYGYTF.

The chain carries TRBV19 and TRBJ2-1; D possibly uses TRBD1 or TRBD2 (5 bases each). Germline V lookup: CDR1 LNHDA, CDR2 SQIVND (reference sequence). The V and J ends lost 1 base and 3 bases respectively, with 13 bases between them. This CDR3 spans 16 amino acids. The CDR3 region has the DNA TGTGCCAGTAGTATAGCCGGGGCGCGAAACTACAATGAGCAGTTCTTC. It encodes CASSIAGARNYNEQFF.

The V call is TRBV7-2, the J call TRBJ2-3, with 8 bases matching TRBD1. Germline loops: CDR1 SGHTA, CDR2 FQGNSA. The CDR3 is 17 residues long. V lost 1 base and J lost 1; bases outside the gene matches: 7. This CDR3 is CASSLGAGGLGTDTQYF. CDR3 nucleotides: TGTGCCAGCAGCTTAGGTGCAGGGGGCTTGGGCACAGATACGCAGTATTTT.

V and J are TRBV4-1 and TRBJ2-7; 9 positions match TRBD1. CDR3 length equals 15 residues. The germline V gene encodes CDR1 MGHRA and CDR2 YSYEKL. V lost 1 base, J lost 5 bases, and 6 bases stayed unmatched. CDR3 sequence: CASSQAGQGVNEQYF. CDR3 bases: TGCGCCAGCAGCCAAGCGGGACAGGGAGTCAACGAGCAGTACTTC.